The rows below give T cell receptor beta chains drawn from one sample of a study of CD8+CD57+ T cells in acquired aplastic anemia. TCRdb fed the reads into MiXCR, producing one record per CDR3 protein. The table shows around 150,000 distinct CDR3 sequences, with 45% to 55% occurring only once. Sample: sorted CD4+, CD8+, or CD8+CD57+ T cells (not recorded which) from PBMCs. Receptors originate from a human donor with aplastic anemia. The CDR3 runs from the conserved cysteine through the conserved F or W. The D gene is left open where the match is weak. Expanded clones get a size class; other rows say once, few or many, or leave the size out.

size: -
V: TRBV20-1
D: -
J: TRBJ1-1
CDR3: CSARADPNTEAFF
DNA: TGCAGTGCTAGAGCAGATCCGAACACTGAAGCTTTCTTT

size: many
V: TRBV5-1
D: TRBD1
J: TRBJ1-1
CDR3: CASSSGTGGEAFF
DNA: TGCGCCAGCAGTTCCGGGACAGGGGGAGAAGCTTTCTTT

size: -
V: TRBV15
D: -
J: TRBJ2-3
CDR3: CATSRGKSSDTQYF
DNA: TGTGCCACCAGCAGGGGAAAATCATCAGATACGCAGTATTTT

size: -
V: TRBV20-1
D: -
J: TRBJ2-5
CDR3: CSVPRTEETQYF
DNA: TGCAGTGTCCCAAGGACAGAAGAGACCCAGTACTTC

size: few
V: TRBV27
D: -
J: TRBJ1-5
CDR3: CASTLEGLNQPQHF
DNA: TGTGCCAGCACTCTTGAGGGCCTCAATCAGCCCCAGCATTTT

size: few
V: TRBV2
D: -
J: TRBJ2-2
CDR3: CASSGSGGELFF
DNA: TGTGCCAGCAGTGGGTCCGGCGGGGAGCTGTTTTTT

size: few
V: TRBV11-2
D: TRBD1
J: TRBJ1-3
CDR3: CASSSGQAGNTIYF
DNA: TGTGCCAGCAGCTCCGGACAGGCGGGAAACACCATATATTTT

size: many
V: TRBV3-1
D: -
J: TRBJ2-7
CDR3: CASSQLPSRGVYEQYF
DNA: TGTGCCAGCAGCCAACTGCCTAGCCGTGGGGTCTACGAGCAGTACTTC

size: once
V: TRBV15
D: TRBD1
J: TRBJ2-3
CDR3: CATSGLTGGAGQPQYF
DNA: TGTGCCACCAGCGGCTTAACAGGGGGCGCGGGTCAGCCCCAGTATTTT

size: -
V: TRBV2
D: -
J: TRBJ2-7
CDR3: CASSGQGRVEQYF
DNA: TGTGCCAGCAGTGGTCAGGGTAGGGTCGAGCAGTACTTC